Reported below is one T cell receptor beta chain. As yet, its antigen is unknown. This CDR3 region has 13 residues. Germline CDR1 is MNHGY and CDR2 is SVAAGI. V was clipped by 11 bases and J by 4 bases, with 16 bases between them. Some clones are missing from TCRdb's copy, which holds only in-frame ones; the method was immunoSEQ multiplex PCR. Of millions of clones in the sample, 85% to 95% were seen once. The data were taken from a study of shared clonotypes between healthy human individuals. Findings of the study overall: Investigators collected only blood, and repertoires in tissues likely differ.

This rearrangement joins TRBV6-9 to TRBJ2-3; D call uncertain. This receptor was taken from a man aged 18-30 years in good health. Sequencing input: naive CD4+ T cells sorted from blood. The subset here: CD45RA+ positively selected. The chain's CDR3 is CAPNEWRPDTQYF. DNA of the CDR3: TGTGCCCCCAACGAGTGGCGCCCAGATACGCAGTATTTT.